This T cell receptor (beta chain) was identified in a study of cytomegalovirus exposure and HLA in healthy donors. There are 16 residues in the CDR3. Losses at the gene ends were 5 bases for V and 4 bases for J; bases not matched to a gene: 5. Germline CDR1 SNHLY, CDR2 FYNNEI. 13 Jbeta primers and 60 Vbeta primers were used for the PCR. Produced via immunoSEQ multiplex PCR; TCRdb's table is partial and in-frame only. The sample has 90,000 to 130,000 clones; approximately 70% are singletons. This clone has just a few counts. Other DNA sequences from this sample encode an identical CDR3 as well. The chain uses TRBV2 and TRBJ2-3, with 14 positions matching TRBD2. Sequencing input: PBMCs. The TCR comes from a man aged 30 to 45 in good health and CMV-seropositive. The CDR3 loop is CASSPGLAGGADTQYF. The CDR3 nucleotides are TGTGCCAGCAGTCCCGGACTAGCGGGGGGAGCAGATACGCAGTATTTT.